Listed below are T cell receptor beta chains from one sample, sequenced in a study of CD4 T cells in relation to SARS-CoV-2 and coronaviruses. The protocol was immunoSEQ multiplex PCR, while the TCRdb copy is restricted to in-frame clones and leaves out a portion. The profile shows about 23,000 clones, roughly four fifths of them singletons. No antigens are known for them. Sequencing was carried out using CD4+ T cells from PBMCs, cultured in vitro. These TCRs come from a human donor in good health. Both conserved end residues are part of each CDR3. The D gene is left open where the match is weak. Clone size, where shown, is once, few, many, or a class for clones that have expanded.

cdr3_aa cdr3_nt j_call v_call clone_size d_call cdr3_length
CASSLRRGLNDEQFF TGTGCCAGCAGCTTACGGAGGGGGCTTAACGATGAGCAGTTCTTC TRBJ2-1 TRBV7-2 once . 15
CASSVRTGGGTDTQYF TGTGCCAGCAGTGTCCGGACAGGGGGGGGCACAGATACGCAGTATTTT TRBJ2-3 TRBV25-1 . TRBD1 16
CASNLQASSPLHF TGTGCCAGCAATCTACAGGCTAGTTCACCCCTCCACTTT TRBJ1-6 TRBV14 . . 13
CASSLDTNTGELFF TGTGCCAGCAGCTTAGACACGAACACCGGGGAGCTGTTTTTT TRBJ2-2 TRBV11-3 . . 14
CASSRIDRGSDTQYF TGTGCCAGCAGCCGGATCGACAGGGGATCCGATACGCAGTATTTT TRBJ2-3 TRBV27 . TRBD1 15
CAISELGIPSYEQYF TGTGCCATCAGTGAGCTTGGGATTCCCTCCTACGAGCAGTACTTC TRBJ2-7 TRBV10-3 . . 15
CASSLEGTSEIDTQYF TGTGCCAGTAGTCTCGAGGGGACTAGCGAAATAGATACGCAGTATTTT TRBJ2-3 TRBV19 . TRBD2 16
CASSLALAGGAGELFF TGTGCCAGCAGCTTAGCGTTGGCGGGGGGAGCCGGGGAGCTGTTTTTT TRBJ2-2 TRBV7-9 . TRBD2 16
CASSPRGDSPLHF TGTGCCAGCAGCCCCAGGGGGGATTCACCCCTCCACTTT TRBJ1-6 TRBV3-1/TRBV3-2 . TRBD1 13
CATSADRGGGNTIYF TGTGCCACCAGCGCGGACAGGGGTGGGGGAAACACCATATATTTT TRBJ1-3 TRBV15 . TRBD1 15
CASSLGGSGGDTQYF TGTGCCAGCAGCTTGGGCGGGAGTGGTGGAGATACGCAGTATTTT TRBJ2-3 TRBV11-3 . TRBD2 15
CSVRTGYNEQFF TGCAGCGTTAGAACAGGCTACAATGAGCAGTTCTTC TRBJ2-1 TRBV29-1 few . 12
CASRIGTGRSGQYF TGTGCCAGCCGCATCGGGACAGGGAGGTCCGGGCAGTACTTC TRBJ2-7 TRBV28 . TRBD1 14
CASRESANTGELFF TGCGCCAGCAGAGAGAGCGCGAACACCGGGGAGCTGTTTTTT TRBJ2-2 TRBV5-1 . . 14
CATSRGQSRLHNEQFF TGTGCCACCAGCAGAGGACAAAGTAGACTCCACAATGAGCAGTTCTTC TRBJ2-1 TRBV15 . . 16
CASSVLDSTNGYTF TGTGCCAGCAGTGTCCTGGACTCTACCAACGGCTACACCTTC TRBJ1-2 TRBV2 once . 14
CASSLDGGATETQYF TGTGCCAGCAGCTTAGATGGGGGAGCGACGGAGACCCAGTACTTC TRBJ2-5 TRBV11-2 . . 15